The clone carrying this TCR beta chain was seen a single time. This specimen belongs to a study of identifying expanded T cells in peripheral blood. Germline V gene sequence: CDR1 SGHTA, CDR2 FQGTGA. Trimming removed 5 bases at V and 1 base at J, with 13 bases between. The CDR3 has 15 amino acids. Only in-frame clones appear in the TCRdb table, and some are missing; sequencing was by immunoSEQ multiplex PCR. The sample includes approximately 92,000 clones, about 88% of them seen just once. This TCR was recovered from a person aged 18 to 75 in good health. This sequence joins TRBV7-3 and TRBJ2-3; maybe TRBD1 (6 bases). The sample consisted of blood. Here the CDR3 DNA reads TGTGCCAGCAGCCAACAGGGTAGGGGCACAGATACGCAGTATTTT. This encodes CASSQQGRGTDTQYF.